The 30 T cell receptor beta chains presented below share a single source sample, sequenced in a study of cytomegalovirus exposure and HLA in healthy donors. The PCR was carried out with 60 Vbeta primers and 13 Jbeta primers. Sequencing was performed with immunoSEQ multiplex PCR; in TCRdb, only in-frame clones are kept and a portion is missing. The sample's table shows 25,000 to 30,000 clones. The specimen was PBMCs. The receptors were sampled from a man aged 25-45 years in good health and CMV-seronegative.

The rearrangement uses TRBV11-2 and TRBJ2-5, with D tentatively TRBD2 (6 bases). CDR3 size: 15 residues. The V end was cut by 5 bases, the J end by 5 bases, with 18 bases between. CDR1 and CDR2 from the germline V gene are SGHAT and FQNNGV. CDR3 region: CASSPPGATTETQYF. The CDR3 DNA follows: TGTGCCAGCAGCCCGCCGGGAGCCACCACGGAGACCCAGTACTTC.

V and J are TRBV19 and TRBJ2-6; 11 nucleotides align to TRBD1. J was trimmed by 2 bases and V by 3 bases; bases with no gene match: 6. The CDR3 length is 18 residues. In germline, CDR1 is LNHDA, CDR2 SQIVND (reference sequence). CDR3 bases: TGTGCCAGTAGTATCAGGACAGGGGGCATGACTGGGGCCAACGTCCTGACTTTC. This codes for CASSIRTGGMTGANVLTF.

CDR3: CASSVTSGGFNEQFF. CDR3 nucleotides: TGTGCCAGCAGCGTAACTAGCGGGGGATTTAATGAGCAGTTCTTC. The chain has TRBV9 and TRBJ2-1; 11 positions match TRBD2. J gave up 7 bases and V 1 base, and 4 bases lay outside the gene matches. CDR3 length equals 15 residues. Germline V gene data show CDR1 as SGDLS and CDR2 as YYNGEE.

This chain uses TRBV18 with TRBJ2-7; D is unclear. V lost 0 bases and J 2 bases, leaving 5 bases between the germline ends. The length of the CDR3 is 13 residues. CDR1 and CDR2 (germline): KGHSH, LQKENI. The DNA of the CDR3 is TGTGCCAGCTCACCACCTAGCCCCTACGAGCAGTACTTC. It is translated as CASSPPSPYEQYF. Together with reference TRBV18 and TRBJ2-7, the CDR3 gives the full variable domain: NAGVMQNPRHLVRRRGQEARLRCSPMKGHSHVYWYRQLPEEGLKFMVYLQKENIIDESGMPKERFSAEFPKEGPSILRIQQVVRGDSAAYFCASSPPSPYEQYFGPGTRLTVT.

The rearrangement joins TRBV18 to TRBJ1-6; TRBD1 matches at 10 bases. Germline-derived CDR1 and CDR2 are KGHSH and LQKENI. The V and J ends lost 3 bases and 0 bases, in that order; junction bases with no gene match: 8. The CDR3 has 19 residues. CDR3 nucleotide sequence: TGTGCCAGCTCACCGACCGGGACAGGGGTTCTCTCCTATAATTCACCCCTCCACTTT. Its translation: CASSPTGTGVLSYNSPLHF.

This rearrangement joins TRBV18 to TRBJ1-4; D is perhaps TRBD1 (6 bases). The germline V gene encodes CDR1 KGHSH and CDR2 LQKENI. V lost 3 bases to trimming and J lost 8 bases, with 10 bases between them. This CDR3 has 13 amino acids. The CDR3 region is CASSPPDSEKLFF. The CDR3 DNA reads as TGTGCCAGCTCACCCCCGGACAGCGAAAAACTGTTTTTT.

V usage is TRBV7-2 and J usage is TRBJ2-1; TRBD2 matches 9 bases. This CDR3 has 13 amino acids. In germline, CDR1 is SGHTA, CDR2 FQGNSA. Unmatched junction bases numbered 1, after V lost 2 bases and J lost 8 bases. The DNA for the CDR3 is TGTGCCAGCAGCTTAATAGCGGGGGATGAGCAGTTCTTC. This sequence encodes CASSLIAGDEQFF.

This chain joins TRBV7-2 and TRBJ2-1; maybe TRBD2 (5 bases). The germline CDR1 and CDR2 sequences are SGHTA and FQGNSA. With 5 bases removed from V and 4 bases from J, the gap between germline ends came to 12 bases. This CDR3 is 14 amino acids long. The CDR3 bases are TGTGCCAGCAGCAGCTGGACTGTATACAATGAGCAGTTCTTC. Its translation: CASSSWTVYNEQFF.

The chain combines TRBV18 with TRBJ2-7; weak D call: TRBD2 (6 bases). This CDR3 is 15 amino acids long. Germline V gene sequence: CDR1 KGHSH, CDR2 LQKENI. The V end lost 3 bases, the J end lost 1 base, and 13 bases lay between the germline ends. The chain's CDR3 is CASSPSGVGSYEQYF. The CDR3 DNA reads as TGTGCCAGCTCACCGTCGGGGGTGGGGTCCTACGAGCAGTACTTC.

The chain is built from TRBV10-3 and TRBJ2-7; TRBD2 matches 8 bases. Germline V lookup: CDR1 ENHRY, CDR2 SYGVKD. The CDR3 has 14 amino acids. The trim removed 4 bases at V and 3 bases at J, leaving 5 bases unmatched. CDR3 loop: CAISGMAGGYEQYF. DNA for the CDR3: TGTGCCATCAGTGGAATGGCGGGGGGCTACGAGCAGTACTTC.

This clone is identified as medium-sized from frequency. This sequence joins TRBV10-3 and TRBJ1-2; a possible D gene is TRBD1 (6 bases). This CDR3 region has 14 residues. V was clipped by 3 bases and J by 8 bases, with 16 bases between them. Germline CDR1 and CDR2: ENHRY and SYGVKD. CDR3 sequence (DNA): TGTGCCATCAGTGACGTCTACAGGGAGAGCGGCTACACCTTC. Translated, it gives CAISDVYRESGYTF.

V gene TRBV10-1 combines with J gene TRBJ1-5; 12 bases fit TRBD1. V lost 6 bases to trimming and J lost 5 bases; unmatched junction nucleotides: 5. There are 15 residues in the CDR3. Germline CDR1 WNHNN, CDR2 SYGVQD (reference sequence). CDR3 coding DNA: TGCGCCAGCAGGGAGGGGACAGGGGGCCATCAGCCCCAGCATTTT. As protein: CASREGTGGHQPQHF.

The chain has TRBV29-1 and TRBJ1-1; D is possibly TRBD1 (5 bases). Germline V gives CDR1 SQVTM, CDR2 ANQGSEA. The CDR3 is 13 amino acids. V was clipped by 5 bases and J by 4 bases, with 14 bases between them. The CDR3 protein is CSVRGGEGTEAFF. In DNA form, the CDR3 reads TGCAGCGTTCGGGGGGGGGAGGGCACTGAAGCTTTCTTT.

The chain is built from TRBV18 and TRBJ2-7, with TRBD1 identical over 9 bases. V was pared by 0 bases and J by 0 bases, with 6 bases of the junction left unmatched. Germline assignment: CDR1 KGHSH and CDR2 LQKENI. The CDR3 has 17 amino acids. The DNA of the CDR3 is TGTGCCAGCTCACCACCAGGGACAGGGCCGATCTCCTACGAGCAGTACTTC. This codes for CASSPPGTGPISYEQYF.

The chain uses TRBV9 and TRBJ2-5; possibly TRBD1 for D (6 bases). The end of the DNA fits TRBJ2-7 better, so the J call may be wrong. Germline loops: CDR1 SGDLS, CDR2 YYNGEE. The CDR3 runs 13 residues. In DNA, the CDR3 is TGTGCCAGCAGCTTCGGGACACGCGACGAGCAGTACTTC. Protein sequence: CASSFGTRDEQYF.

V is TRBV19 and J is TRBJ1-2; D perhaps matches TRBD1 (6 bases). V was pared by 4 bases and J by 8 bases, with 14 bases between. This CDR3 is built from 13 residues. CDR1 and CDR2 from the germline V gene are LNHDA and SQIVND (reference sequence). The CDR3 DNA follows: TGTGCCAGTAGTAACAGGGAAGTATACGGCTACACCTTC. Its protein product is CASSNREVYGYTF.

The genes are TRBV7-2 and TRBJ2-7, with 11 bases that match TRBD2. V was clipped by 3 bases and J by 2 bases; unmatched bases: 3. This CDR3 has 15 residues. The germline V gene encodes CDR1 SGHTA and CDR2 FQGNSA. Here the CDR3 reads CASSFGLAGTYEQYF. CDR3 DNA sequence: TGTGCCAGCAGCTTCGGACTAGCGGGTACCTACGAGCAGTACTTC.

The chain carries TRBV11-3 and TRBJ2-7, with TRBD2 matching 7 bases. CDR3 size: 15 residues. Germline CDR1 is SGHNT and CDR2 is YENEEA. V shed 1 base, J shed 3 bases, and the junction held 6 bases outside the gene matches. The CDR3 DNA is TGTGCCAGCAGCTTAGTCGTATCGGGGGGCTACGAGCAGTACTTC. Amino acid sequence: CASSLVVSGGYEQYF.

This chain links TRBV5-6 with TRBJ2-1; 13 bases align to TRBD2. The CDR3 has 16 amino acids. Germline CDR1 SGHDT, CDR2 YYEEEE. Trimming cost V 2 bases and J 4 bases; bases outside gene matches: 3. CDR3 loop: CASSFGTSGAYNEQFF. The CDR3 DNA is TGTGCCAGCAGCTTCGGGACTAGCGGGGCATACAATGAGCAGTTCTTC.

The chain has TRBV20-1 and TRBJ1-4; D remains ambiguous. The CDR3 runs 11 residues. The V end lost 6 bases, the J end lost 8 bases, and 10 bases lay between the germline ends. CDR1 and CDR2 (germline): DFQATT, SNEGSKA (reference sequence). Written as DNA, the CDR3 is TGCAGTGCCACCTCGAGGGAAAAACTGTTTTTT. This translates into CSATSREKLFF.

Details on this clone: The sample contains more than one DNA sequence encoding this CDR3. The gene calls are TRBV9 and TRBJ2-3; no firm D call. CDR1 and CDR2 (germline): SGDLS, YYNGEE. The CDR3 totals 14 residues. V lost 3 bases to trimming and J lost 0 bases, with 8 bases between them. In nucleotides, the CDR3 is TGTGCCAGCAGCGGAACTATTAGCACAGATACGCAGTATTTT. As protein: CASSGTISTDTQYF.

This chain uses TRBV2 with TRBJ2-7, with 10 positions matching TRBD2. The CDR3 has 16 residues. Trimming cost V 3 bases and J 5 bases; bases outside gene matches: 10. The germline gives CDR1 SNHLY, CDR2 FYNNEI. CDR3 protein: CASSDGLAGVENEQYF. The CDR3 DNA reads as TGTGCCAGCAGTGATGGGCTAGCGGGAGTAGAGAACGAGCAGTACTTC.

This chain joins TRBV6-1 and TRBJ2-2, with 10 nucleotides matching TRBD2. The CDR3 runs 15 residues. The V gene's germline CDR1 is MNHNS and CDR2 SASEGT. The ends lost 3 bases at V and 7 bases at J; junction bases unmatched: 5. The CDR3 bases are TGTGCCAGCAGTGATTCCGGGACTAGCGTCGGGGAGCTGTTTTTT. Amino acids: CASSDSGTSVGELFF.

This rearrangement joins TRBV5-5 to TRBJ1-2, with D tentatively TRBD1 (6 bases). This CDR3 contains 16 residues. Between the trimmed V and J ends, which lost 0 bases and 4 bases, there was a span of 16 bases. The V gene's germline CDR1 is SGHKS and CDR2 YYEKEE (reference sequence). The CDR3, as DNA: TGTGCCAGCAGCTTGGATCCGAACAGGGAGGGCTATGGCTACACCTTC. As protein: CASSLDPNREGYGYTF.

The chain employs TRBV4-3 and TRBJ1-6; a possible D gene is TRBD1 (6 bases). Trimming stripped 0 bases from V and 11 bases from J, with 14 bases between. The CDR3 extends over 15 amino acids. From germline, CDR1 is LGHNA and CDR2 YSLEER. CDR3 amino acids: CASSQDLTGTTPLHF. The CDR3 nucleotides are TGCGCCAGCAGCCAAGATCTGACAGGAACGACACCCCTCCACTTT.

This chain links TRBV18 with TRBJ2-7; D is undetermined. This CDR3 spans 15 amino acids. The V end was cut by 6 bases, the J end by 2 bases, with 17 bases between. Germline lookup yields CDR1 KGHSH and CDR2 LQKENI. In nucleotides, the CDR3 is TGTGCCAGCTCCCCCGCTTTCATAAGCGCCTACGAGCAGTACTTC. It yields the protein CASSPAFISAYEQYF.

This chain joins TRBV28 and TRBJ2-1; 11 bases line up with TRBD1. The germline V gene encodes CDR1 MDHEN and CDR2 SYDVKM. V shed 6 bases, J shed 9 bases, and the junction held 13 bases outside the gene matches. This CDR3 spans 16 amino acids. The CDR3: CASSSPDRGQRSEQFF. CDR3 DNA sequence: TGTGCCAGCAGCTCCCCGGACAGGGGGCAACGTAGTGAGCAGTTCTTC.

The genes are TRBV18 and TRBJ2-5; 8 bases are a match to TRBD1. The junction had 2 bases not matched to a gene; V was cut back by 3 bases and J by 2 bases. The CDR3 is made up of 14 amino acids. Germline V CDR1 and CDR2: KGHSH, LQKENI. CDR3: CASSPQGAQETQYF. In nucleotides, the CDR3 is TGTGCCAGCTCACCCCAGGGGGCTCAAGAGACCCAGTACTTC.

This chain connects TRBV5-1 to TRBJ2-7, with D perhaps TRBD2 (6 bases). Germline V gene data show CDR1 as SGHRS and CDR2 as YFSETQ. The CDR3 loop spans 15 amino acids. Trimming stripped 4 bases from V and 5 bases from J, with 19 bases between. The CDR3, as DNA: TGCGCCAGCAGCCCCGTGACTAGAGTAAGGGACGAGCAGTACTTC. This sequence encodes CASSPVTRVRDEQYF.

The chain has TRBV6-5 and TRBJ1-4; TRBD1 matches at 9 bases. Germline-derived CDR1 and CDR2 are MNHEY and SVGAGI. The CDR3 is made up of 15 amino acids. V shed 4 bases and J 8 bases; nucleotides not matched to a gene: 8. The CDR3 nucleotides are TGTGCCAGCAGTTCTGCGACAGGGGGTAACGAAAAACTGTTTTTT. Its protein is CASSSATGGNEKLFF.